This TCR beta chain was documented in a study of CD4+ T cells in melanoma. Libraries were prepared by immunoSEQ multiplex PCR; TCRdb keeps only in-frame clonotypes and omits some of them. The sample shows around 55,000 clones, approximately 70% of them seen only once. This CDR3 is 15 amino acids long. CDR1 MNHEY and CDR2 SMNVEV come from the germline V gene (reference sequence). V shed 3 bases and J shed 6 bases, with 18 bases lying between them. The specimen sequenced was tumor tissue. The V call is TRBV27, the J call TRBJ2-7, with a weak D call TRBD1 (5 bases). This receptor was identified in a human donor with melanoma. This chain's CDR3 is CASSLGKGPTSEQYF. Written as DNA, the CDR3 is TGTGCCAGCAGTTTGGGGAAGGGGCCCACCTCCGAGCAGTACTTC.